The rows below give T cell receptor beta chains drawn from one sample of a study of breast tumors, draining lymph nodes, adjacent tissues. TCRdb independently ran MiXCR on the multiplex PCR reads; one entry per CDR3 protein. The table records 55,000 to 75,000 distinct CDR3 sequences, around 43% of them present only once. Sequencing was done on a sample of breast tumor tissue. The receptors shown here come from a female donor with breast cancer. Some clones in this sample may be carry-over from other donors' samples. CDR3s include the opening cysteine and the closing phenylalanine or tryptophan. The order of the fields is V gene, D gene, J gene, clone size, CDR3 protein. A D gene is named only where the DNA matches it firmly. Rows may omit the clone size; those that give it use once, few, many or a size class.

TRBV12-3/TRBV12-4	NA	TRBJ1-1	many	CASSFVGAGNTEAFF
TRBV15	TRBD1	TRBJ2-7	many	CATSRDKGQSYEQYF
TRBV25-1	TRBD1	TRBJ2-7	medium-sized	CASFRTGVFYEQYF
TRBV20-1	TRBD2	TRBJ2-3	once	CSTVAGGYADTQYF
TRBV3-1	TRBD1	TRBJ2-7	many	CASSQERTGFSYEQYF
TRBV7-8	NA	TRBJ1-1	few	CASSLGVSSEAFF
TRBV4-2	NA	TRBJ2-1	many	CASSQDSVAPSYNEQFF
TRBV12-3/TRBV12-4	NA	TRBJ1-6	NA	CASSSDGRKNSPLHF
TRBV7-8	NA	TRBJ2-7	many	CASSLGPGSTKAYEQYF
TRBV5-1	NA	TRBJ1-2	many	CASSFRENYGYTF
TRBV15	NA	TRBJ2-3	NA	CATSSLTGVADTQYF
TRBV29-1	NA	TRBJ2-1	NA	CSYSPGLSYNEQFF
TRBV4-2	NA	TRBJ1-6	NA	CASSQDRRDRNSPLHF
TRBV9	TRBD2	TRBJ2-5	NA	CASSRSGGAETQYF
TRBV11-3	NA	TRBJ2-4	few	CASSLGARNIQYF
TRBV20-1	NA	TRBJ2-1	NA	CGARNPQGHNEQFF
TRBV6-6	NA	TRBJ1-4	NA	CASSQLGINEKLFF
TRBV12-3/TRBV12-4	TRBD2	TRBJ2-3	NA	CASSFSWGTSGRWAYTDTQYF
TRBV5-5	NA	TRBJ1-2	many	CASTLGDRINYGYTF
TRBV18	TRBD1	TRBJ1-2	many	CASSPTGDWDYGYTF
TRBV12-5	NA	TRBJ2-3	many	CASGRNTDTQYF
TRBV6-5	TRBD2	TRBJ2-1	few	CASSHPRGGGAYEQFF
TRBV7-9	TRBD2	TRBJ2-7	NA	CASSEEGVGTSGAYEQYF
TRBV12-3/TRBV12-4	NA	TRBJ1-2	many	CALGHLNGYTF
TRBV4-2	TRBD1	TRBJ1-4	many	CASSQAATGSEKLFF
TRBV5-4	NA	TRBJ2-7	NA	CASSWGTNSYERYF
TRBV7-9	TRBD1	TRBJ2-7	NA	CASSPGQGTYEQYF
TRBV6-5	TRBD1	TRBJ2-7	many	CASSYGTGAVEQYF
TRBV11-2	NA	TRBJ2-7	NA	CASSLGAGEQYF
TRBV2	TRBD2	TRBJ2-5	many	CASRLAGGHETQYF
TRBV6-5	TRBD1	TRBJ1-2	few	CASRVRDRSSNYGYTF
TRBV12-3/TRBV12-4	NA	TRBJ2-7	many	CASSYVGHEQYF
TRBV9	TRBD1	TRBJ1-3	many	CASSPPDRGFSGNTIYF
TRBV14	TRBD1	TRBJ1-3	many	CASSLETGGRNTIYF
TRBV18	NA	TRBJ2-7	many	CASAAGSGYEQYF
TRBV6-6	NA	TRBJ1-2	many	CASSHPAGLNYGYTF
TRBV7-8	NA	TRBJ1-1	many	CASSFTGPTEAFF
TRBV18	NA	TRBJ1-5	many	CASSPAEGHQPQHF
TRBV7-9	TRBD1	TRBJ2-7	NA	CASSSSGTGGVEQYF
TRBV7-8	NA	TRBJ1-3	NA	CASSLFQGPSYEQYFGPGTIYF
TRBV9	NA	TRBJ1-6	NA	CASSEHGQNSPLHF
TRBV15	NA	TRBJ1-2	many	CATSLGGRYGYTF
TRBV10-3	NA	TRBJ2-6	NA	CAISESGFRGSSGANVLTF
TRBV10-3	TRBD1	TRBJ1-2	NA	CAISESGTGGAYGYTF
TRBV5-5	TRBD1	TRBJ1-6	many	CASSLGPGDSRGLNSPLHF
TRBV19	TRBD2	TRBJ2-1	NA	CASTAQGLLAGGPSYNEQFF
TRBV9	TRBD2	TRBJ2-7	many	CASSVGSGRATYEQYF
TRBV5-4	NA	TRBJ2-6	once	CASSSTGANVLTF
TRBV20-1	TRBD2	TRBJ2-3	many	CSARPGGRASNTQYF
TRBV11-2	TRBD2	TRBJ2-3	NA	CASSWGGLSDTQYF